This T cell receptor (beta chain) was retrieved from a study of control samples from healthy donors and cancer patients. V dropped 2 bases and J dropped 3 bases, with 13 bases sitting between them. This CDR3 comprises 15 residues. Germline V CDR1 and CDR2: SGHTA, FQGTGA. The protocol was immunoSEQ multiplex PCR, while the TCRdb copy is restricted to in-frame clones and leaves out a portion. The data hold fewer than 500,000 clones, with 75% to 95% observed a single time. The clonotype was recovered from a man aged 40-49 years with head and neck cancer. Sequenced sample: PBMCs. This chain links TRBV7-3 with TRBJ2-5, with D maybe TRBD2 (5 bases). Written as DNA, the CDR3 is TGTGCCAGCAGCTTAGCAGGCACGGGGAAAGAGACCCAGTACTTC. The encoded protein is CASSLAGTGKETQYF.